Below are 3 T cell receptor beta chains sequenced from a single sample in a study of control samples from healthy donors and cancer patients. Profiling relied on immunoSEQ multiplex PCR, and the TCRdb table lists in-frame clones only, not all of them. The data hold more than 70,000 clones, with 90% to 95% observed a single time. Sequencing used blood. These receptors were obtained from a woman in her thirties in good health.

CDR3: CASSTGGLYSYEQYF. The CDR3 DNA sequence: TGTGCCAGCAGTACTGGGGGCCTCTACTCCTACGAGCAGTACTTC. The chain employs TRBV6-2 or TRBV6-3 and TRBJ2-7; D is possibly TRBD1 (6 bases). Deletions cut 5 bases from V and 0 bases from J, with 14 bases between. The CDR3 loop spans 15 amino acids. Germline CDR1 is MNHEY and CDR2 is SVGEGT.

CDR3 DNA sequence: TGTGCCAGCAGTTGGGGACTAGCGGGGTCGACAGATACGCAGTATTTT. As protein: CASSWGLAGSTDTQYF. This chain uses TRBV6-5 with TRBJ2-3, with 13 nucleotides matching TRBD2. Trimming at V came to 4 bases and at J to 3 bases, leaving 4 bases not matched to a gene. Germline V CDR1 and CDR2: MNHEY, SVGAGI. The CDR3 totals 16 residues.

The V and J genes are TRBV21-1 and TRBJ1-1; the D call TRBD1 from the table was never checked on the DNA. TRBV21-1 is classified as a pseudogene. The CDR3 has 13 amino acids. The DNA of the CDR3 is TGTGCCAGCAGTTACCAGGGGCACACTGAAGCTTTCTTT. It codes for CASSYQGHTEAFF.